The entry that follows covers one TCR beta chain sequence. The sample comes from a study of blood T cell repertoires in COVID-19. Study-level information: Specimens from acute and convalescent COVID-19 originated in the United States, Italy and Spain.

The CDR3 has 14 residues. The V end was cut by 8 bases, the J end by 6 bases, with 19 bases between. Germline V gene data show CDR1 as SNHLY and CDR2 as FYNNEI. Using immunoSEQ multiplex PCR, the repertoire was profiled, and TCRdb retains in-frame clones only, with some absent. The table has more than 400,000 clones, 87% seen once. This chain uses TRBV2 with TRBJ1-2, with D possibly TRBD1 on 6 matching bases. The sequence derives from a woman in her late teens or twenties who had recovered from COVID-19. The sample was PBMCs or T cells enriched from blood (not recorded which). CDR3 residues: CASVEGRGTDGYTF. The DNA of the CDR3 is TGTGCCAGCGTCGAGGGCAGGGGAACGGATGGCTACACCTTC.